Shown below are 3 T cell receptor beta chains from a single sample sequenced in a study of tumor-infiltrating lymphocytes in primary liver carcinoma. A constant-region primer served to make TCR beta cDNA from roughly 500 ng total RNA. ARM-PCR, slightly modified, supplied the TCR beta libraries through three nested multiplex PCR rounds. Each of the first two PCR rounds ran about 9 cycles with TRBV1-TRBV30 forward and C-beta reverse primers. In TCRdb, the multiplex PCR reads were re-called with MiXCR into one record per CDR3 protein. The profile shows about 92,000 distinct CDR3 sequences, just over 65% of them singletons. Total RNA and DNA came together from about 19-30 mg of bulk tissue without cell sorting. The sequenced material came from tumor-adjacent normal liver tissue. The receptors derive from a man between 35 and 55 years old with primary liver carcinoma and hepatitis B virus infection.

A remark on this clonotype: One end of the junction fails to match germline, which may point to a read error. V is TRBV2 and J is TRBJ2-5; tentative D call: TRBD2 (5 bases). Germline-derived CDR1 and CDR2 are SNHLY and FYNNEI. CDR3 length: 15 residues. The chain's CDR3 is CASSEAEGLGEAQYF. The CDR3 DNA follows: TGTGCCAGCAGTGAAGCTGAGGGCCTCGGAGAGGCCCAGTACTTC.

The rearrangement uses TRBV29-1 and TRBJ2-1, with D possibly TRBD2 on 7 matching bases. This CDR3 spans 18 amino acids. V lost 1 base to trimming and J lost 6 bases, with 25 bases between them. The V gene's germline CDR1 is SQVTM and CDR2 ANQGSEA. The CDR3 loop is CSVEGGGWVGGRSNEQFF. As DNA, the CDR3 is TGCAGCGTTGAAGGGGGGGGTTGGGTGGGGGGCCGTTCCAATGAGCAGTTCTTC.

V usage is TRBV30 and J usage is TRBJ2-3; a weak D match, TRBD1 (7 bases). CDR3 length: 15 amino acids. V was pared by 4 bases and J by 2 bases, with 16 bases between. Germline V CDR1 and CDR2: GTSNPN, SVGIG (reference sequence). CDR3 region: CAWTLSGGYTDTQYF. CDR3 DNA sequence: TGTGCCTGGACCTTGTCAGGGGGGTACACAGATACGCAGTATTTT. Complete variable domain (other parts from reference TRBV30 and TRBJ2-3): SQTIHQWPATLVQPVGSPLSLECTVEGTSNPNLYWYRQAAGRGLQLLFYSVGIGQISSEVPQNLSASRPQDRQFILSSKKLLLSDSGFYLCAWTLSGGYTDTQYFGPGTRLTVL.